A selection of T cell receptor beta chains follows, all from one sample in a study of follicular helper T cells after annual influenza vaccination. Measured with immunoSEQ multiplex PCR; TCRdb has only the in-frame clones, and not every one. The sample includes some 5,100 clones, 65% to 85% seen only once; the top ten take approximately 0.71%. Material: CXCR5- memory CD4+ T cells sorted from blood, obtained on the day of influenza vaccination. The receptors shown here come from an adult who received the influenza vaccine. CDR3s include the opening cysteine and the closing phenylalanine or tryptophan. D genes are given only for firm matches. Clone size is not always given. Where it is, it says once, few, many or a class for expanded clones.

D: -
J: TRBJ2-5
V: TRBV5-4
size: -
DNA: TGTGCCAGCAGCTTGAGCCCCCAAGAGACCCAGTACTTC
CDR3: CASSLSPQETQYF

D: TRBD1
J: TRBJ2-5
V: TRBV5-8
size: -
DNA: TGTGCCAGCAGCGCTACAGGGGAACTTGGGGAGACCCAGTACTTC
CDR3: CASSATGELGETQYF

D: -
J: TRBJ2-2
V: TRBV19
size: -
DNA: TGTGCCAGTAGGCTCAGGGAAGGCACCGGGGAGCTGTTTTTT
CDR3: CASRLREGTGELFF

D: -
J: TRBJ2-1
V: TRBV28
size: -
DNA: TGTGCCAGCAGTTTAGTCGGACAGTTTTACAATGAGCAGTTCTTC
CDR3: CASSLVGQFYNEQFF

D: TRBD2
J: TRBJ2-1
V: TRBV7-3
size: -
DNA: TGTGCCAGCAGCTCCGGACTAGCGGGGGCCAATGAGCAGTTCTTC
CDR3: CASSSGLAGANEQFF

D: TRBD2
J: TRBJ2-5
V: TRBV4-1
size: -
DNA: TGCGCCAGCAGCCAAGTGGCGGGGGGGCAAGAGACCCAGTACTTC
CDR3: CASSQVAGGQETQYF

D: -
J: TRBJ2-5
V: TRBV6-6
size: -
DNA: TGTGCCAGCAGCCGATCGGGAGAGACCCAGTACTTC
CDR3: CASSRSGETQYF

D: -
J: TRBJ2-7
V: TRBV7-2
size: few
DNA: TGTGCCAGCAGCTTAACGCAGGGGGGCGAGCAGTACTTC
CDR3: CASSLTQGGEQYF

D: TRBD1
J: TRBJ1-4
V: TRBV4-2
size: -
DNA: TGTGCCAGCAGCCGAAGACTGGGACAGGGAGGGGAAAAACTGTTTTTT
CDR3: CASSRRLGQGGEKLFF

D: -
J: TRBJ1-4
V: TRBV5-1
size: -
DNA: TGCGCCAGCAGCTTGGCCCCACCCAATGAAAAACTGTTTTTT
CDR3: CASSLAPPNEKLFF

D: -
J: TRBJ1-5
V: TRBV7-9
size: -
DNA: TGTGCCAGCAGCTTAGGCCGGGAGCAGCCCCAGCATTTT
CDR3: CASSLGREQPQHF

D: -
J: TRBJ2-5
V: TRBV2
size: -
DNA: TGTGCCAGCACCCAGGGTCCAGAGACCCAGTACTTC
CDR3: CASTQGPETQYF

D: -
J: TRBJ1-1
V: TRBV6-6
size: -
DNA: TGTGCCAGCAGTTACCGGGAGCGGAACACTGAAGCTTTCTTT
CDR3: CASSYRERNTEAFF

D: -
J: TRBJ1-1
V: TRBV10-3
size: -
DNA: TGTGCCATCAGTGAAACGAACACTGAAGCTTTCTTT
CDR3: CAISETNTEAFF

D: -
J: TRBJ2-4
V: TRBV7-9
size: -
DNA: TGTGCCAGCAGCTTCGAGAAAAACATTCAGTACTTC
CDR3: CASSFEKNIQYF

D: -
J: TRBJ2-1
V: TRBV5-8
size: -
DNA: TGTGCCAGCACCAGGCGAGCAAACTACAATGAGCAGTTCTTC
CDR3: CASTRRANYNEQFF